One and the same sample provided the 12 T cell receptor beta chains below, sequenced in a study of cytomegalovirus exposure and HLA in healthy donors. The method was immunoSEQ multiplex PCR; TCRdb's version includes in-frame clones alone and lacks a portion of them. The sample lists about 220,000 clones, roughly 88% occurring once. The material sequenced was PBMCs. These receptors were collected from a woman in her late teens or twenties in good health and CMV-seronegative.

This CDR3 reads CASDRREDQETQYF. The CDR3 nucleotides are TGTGCCAGCGACCGGCGAGAGGACCAAGAGACCCAGTACTTC. The chain combines TRBV7-9 with TRBJ2-5; D is undetermined. The CDR3 covers 14 residues. V lost 8 bases to trimming and J lost 0 bases, with 13 bases between them. CDR1 SEHNR and CDR2 FQNEAQ come from the germline V gene (reference sequence).

This clone was counted a single time. The chain is built from TRBV10-2 and TRBJ2-5, with a weak D call TRBD2 (5 bases). Per germline, CDR1 WSHSY and CDR2 SAAADI. Trimming removed 10 bases at V and 3 bases at J, with 12 bases between. CDR3 length equals 12 residues. Here the CDR3 reads CATSYGEETQYF. DNA for the CDR3: TGCGCCACCTCCTACGGGGAAGAGACCCAGTACTTC.

This chain uses TRBV5-4 with TRBJ2-7; 8 bases map to TRBD2. With V trimmed by 4 bases and J by 4 bases, 7 bases remained unmatched. CDR3 length: 14 residues. Germline V gene sequence: CDR1 SGHNT, CDR2 YYREEE (reference sequence). CDR3 loop: CASSTEASGYEQYF. The CDR3 DNA follows: TGTGCCAGCAGCACGGAGGCTAGCGGGTACGAGCAGTACTTC.

The chain joins TRBV2 to TRBJ2-7, with TRBD2 matching over 11 bases. V lost 7 bases to trimming and J lost 5 bases; unmatched junction nucleotides: 10. The germline gives CDR1 SNHLY, CDR2 FYNNEI. This CDR3 is 15 amino acids long. The CDR3 region has the DNA TGTGCCAGCAAAAGAACTAGCGGGAGATCTCACGAGCAGTACTTC. Translation gives CASKRTSGRSHEQYF.

This chain links TRBV6-6 with TRBJ1-1, with a possible D match to TRBD1 (6 bases). The germline CDR1 and CDR2 sequences are MNHNY and SVGAGI (reference sequence). V was shortened by 6 bases and J by 3 bases, with 8 bases between the two germline ends. The CDR3 runs to 12 residues. The CDR3 DNA sequence: TGTGCCAGCAGAAACAGGGACACTGAAGCTTTCTTT. Translated: CASRNRDTEAFF.

This chain connects TRBV5-4 to TRBJ1-4; a weak D match, TRBD1 (6 bases). This CDR3 spans 15 amino acids. Trimming took 4 bases from V and 4 from J, leaving 14 bases between them. In germline, CDR1 is SGHNT, CDR2 YYREEE (reference sequence). The CDR3 reads CASSDQQGVNEKLFF. The CDR3 coding sequence is TGTGCCAGCAGCGACCAACAGGGAGTTAATGAAAAACTGTTTTTT.

The rearrangement uses TRBV28 and TRBJ1-5; D is ambiguous. The V end was cut by 1 base, the J end by 9 bases, with 7 bases between. This CDR3 comprises 12 residues. Germline loops: CDR1 MDHEN, CDR2 SYDVKM. The CDR3 spells CASSLLRGPQHF. The CDR3 DNA reads TGTGCCAGCAGTTTATTGCGGGGGCCCCAGCATTTT.

This clone came up many times. The same CDR3 arises from other DNA sequences in this sample as well. The chain is built from TRBV7-9 and TRBJ1-2, with a weak D call TRBD1 (5 bases). Trimming left V 4 bases short and J 4 bases short, with 7 bases between. The CDR3 is 12 amino acids. The germline gives CDR1 SEHNR, CDR2 FQNEAQ (reference sequence). The CDR3 is CASSSDSYGYTF. CDR3 DNA sequence: TGTGCCAGCAGCTCCGACAGCTATGGCTACACCTTC.

V usage is TRBV5-1 and J usage is TRBJ2-7; 8 positions agree with TRBD2. Trimming took 0 bases from V and 5 from J; bases not matched to a gene: 4. The V gene's germline CDR1 is SGHRS and CDR2 YFSETQ. The CDR3 runs 14 residues. The DNA of the CDR3 is TGCGCCAGCAGCTTGGCAGCGGGAGAAGACGAGCAGTACTTC. This codes for CASSLAAGEDEQYF.

J is TRBJ2-1 and V is TRBV9; D is perhaps TRBD1 (7 bases). This CDR3 spans 16 amino acids. Germline V gives CDR1 SGDLS, CDR2 YYNGEE. The V gene lost 3 bases and the J gene lost 8 bases, with 21 bases spanning the gap. CDR3 amino acids: CASSDAEQGGGDEQFF. CDR3 DNA: TGTGCCAGCAGCGACGCGGAGCAGGGGGGCGGCGATGAGCAGTTCTTC.

This clone was seen a few times. The rearrangement links TRBV10-3 to TRBJ1-2, with 7 bases that match TRBD1. V trimming: 6 bases; J trimming: 6 bases; junction bases outside the gene matches: 1. This CDR3 has 11 residues. Germline CDR1 reads ENHRY; CDR2 reads SYGVKD. The CDR3: CAISQGDGYTF. The CDR3 DNA is TGTGCCATCAGCCAGGGGGATGGCTACACCTTC.

This clone was picked up one time. The rearrangement joins TRBV19 to TRBJ1-5; 7 nucleotides match TRBD1. The germline CDR1 and CDR2 sequences are LNHDA and SQIVND (reference sequence). The CDR3 length is 18 residues. J was trimmed by 1 base and V by 4 bases; bases with no gene match: 13. CDR3 region: CASSTSFEGAGSNQPQHF. CDR3 bases: TGTGCCAGTAGTACCTCGTTTGAGGGGGCGGGAAGCAATCAGCCCCAGCATTTT.